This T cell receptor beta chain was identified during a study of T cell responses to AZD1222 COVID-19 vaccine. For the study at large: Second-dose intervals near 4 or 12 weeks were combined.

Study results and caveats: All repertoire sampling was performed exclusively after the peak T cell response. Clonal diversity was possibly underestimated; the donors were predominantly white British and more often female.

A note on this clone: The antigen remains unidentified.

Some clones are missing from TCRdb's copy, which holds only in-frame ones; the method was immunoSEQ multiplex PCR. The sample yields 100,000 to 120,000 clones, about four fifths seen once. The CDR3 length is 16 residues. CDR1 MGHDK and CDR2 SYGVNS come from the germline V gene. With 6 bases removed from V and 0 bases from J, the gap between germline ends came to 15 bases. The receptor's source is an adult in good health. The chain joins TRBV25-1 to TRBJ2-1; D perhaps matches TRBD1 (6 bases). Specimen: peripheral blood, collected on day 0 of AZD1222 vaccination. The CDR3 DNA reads TGTGCCAGCAGGCCGGGACAATGGAGCTCCTACAATGAGCAGTTCTTC. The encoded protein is CASRPGQWSSYNEQFF.